A selection of T cell receptor beta chains follows, all from one sample in a study of T cell responses to AZD1222 COVID-19 vaccine. Some clones are missing from TCRdb's copy, which holds only in-frame ones; the method was immunoSEQ multiplex PCR. The sample has about 87,000 clones, around 90% seen once. Source: peripheral blood, taken on day 0 of AZD1222 vaccination. These receptors were obtained from an adult in good health. The CDR3 runs from the conserved cysteine through the conserved F or W. D genes are given only for firm matches. The listing skips clone size in some rows; elsewhere it reads once, few, many or a size class.

size	J	length	D	V	DNA	CDR3
NA	TRBJ2-2	15	NA	TRBV4-3	TGCGCCAGCAGCCAAGAGGGGGGTCACAGCGGGGAGCTGTTTTTT	CASSQEGGHSGELFF
few	TRBJ1-1	15	NA	TRBV5-1	TGCGCCAGCAGCTTCTTAGGGGAAGGGAACACTGAAGCTTTCTTT	CASSFLGEGNTEAFF
NA	TRBJ1-5	15	NA	TRBV2	TGTGCCAGCAGTCCTCCCGGCAATAGCAATCAGCCCCAGCATTTT	CASSPPGNSNQPQHF
NA	TRBJ1-5	15	NA	TRBV2	TGTGCCAGCAGTGGAGGCGGACAGCCGAATCAGCCCCAGCATTTT	CASSGGGQPNQPQHF
NA	TRBJ2-3	15	NA	TRBV19	TGTGCCAGTAGTATAGTCGGGGGATACACAGATACGCAGTATTTT	CASSIVGGYTDTQYF
NA	TRBJ1-6	13	NA	TRBV6-8	TGTGCCAGCACCTCAAGCAGGGATTCACCCCTCCACTTT	CASTSSRDSPLHF
NA	TRBJ2-5	15	TRBD1	TRBV27	TGTGCCAGCAGTCTAGGGACAGGGGTCCAAGAGACCCAGTACTTC	CASSLGTGVQETQYF
NA	TRBJ2-1	15	TRBD1	TRBV5-1	TGCGCCAGCAGCTCCCTTCCGACAGGGGTGAATGAGCAGTTCTTC	CASSSLPTGVNEQFF
NA	TRBJ2-1	15	TRBD1	TRBV7-3	TGTGCCAGCAGCCCCGGGACAGGGTGGGCCAATGAGCAGTTCTTC	CASSPGTGWANEQFF
NA	TRBJ1-1	13	NA	TRBV6-2/TRBV6-3	TGTGCCAGCAGTCAGGGCGTGGGCACTGAAGCTTTCTTT	CASSQGVGTEAFF
NA	TRBJ1-2	15	TRBD1	TRBV6-5	TGTGCCAGCAGTTACTCCGCCCGGACAGGGGATGGCTACACCTTC	CASSYSARTGDGYTF
NA	TRBJ2-1	15	TRBD2	TRBV19	TGTGCCAGTCGGACTAGCTGGTACTCTGGCAATGAGCAGTTCTTC	CASRTSWYSGNEQFF
once	TRBJ1-3	15	TRBD1	TRBV6-1	TGTGCCAGCAGTGAAGCAACAGGGGGTGGAAACACCATATATTTT	CASSEATGGGNTIYF
NA	TRBJ1-2	15	NA	TRBV2	TGTGCCAGCAGTGAATGGACTTTGACTGTAAATGGCTACACCTTC	CASSEWTLTVNGYTF
NA	TRBJ2-7	15	TRBD1	TRBV28	TGTGCCAGCAGCCACACCGGGACAGGGGGCTACGAGCAGTACTTC	CASSHTGTGGYEQYF
NA	TRBJ1-1	15	TRBD1	TRBV7-2	TGTGCCAGCAGCTCAGACAGGGGGCGACGTACTGAAGCTTTCTTT	CASSSDRGRRTEAFF
NA	TRBJ1-1	13	NA	TRBV12-5	TGTGCTAGTGGTTTGGTACTGAGCACTGAAGCTTTCTTT	CASGLVLSTEAFF